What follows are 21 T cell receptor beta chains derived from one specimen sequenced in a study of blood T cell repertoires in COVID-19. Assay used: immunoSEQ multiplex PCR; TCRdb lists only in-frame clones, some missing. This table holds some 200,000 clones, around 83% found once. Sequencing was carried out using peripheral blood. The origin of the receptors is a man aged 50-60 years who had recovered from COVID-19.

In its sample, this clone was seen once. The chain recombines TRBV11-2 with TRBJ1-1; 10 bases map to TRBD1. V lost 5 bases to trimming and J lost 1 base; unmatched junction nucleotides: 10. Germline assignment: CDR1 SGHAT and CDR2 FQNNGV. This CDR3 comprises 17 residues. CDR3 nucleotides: TGTGCCAGCAGCCTTTTCCCGGGACAGGGGAAGAACACTGAAGCTTTCTTT. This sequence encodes CASSLFPGQGKNTEAFF.

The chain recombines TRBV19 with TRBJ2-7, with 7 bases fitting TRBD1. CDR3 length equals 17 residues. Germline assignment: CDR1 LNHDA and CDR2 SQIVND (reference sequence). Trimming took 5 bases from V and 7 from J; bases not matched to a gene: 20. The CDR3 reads CASSPRGGTGTAVEQYF. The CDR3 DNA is TGTGCCAGTAGTCCCCGGGGTGGTACAGGGACAGCCGTGGAGCAGTACTTC.

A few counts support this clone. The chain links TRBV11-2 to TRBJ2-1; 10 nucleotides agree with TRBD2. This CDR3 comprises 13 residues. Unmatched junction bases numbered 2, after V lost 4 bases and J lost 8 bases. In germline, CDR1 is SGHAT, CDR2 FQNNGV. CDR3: CASSSSGSHEQFF. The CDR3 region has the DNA TGTGCCAGCAGCTCTAGCGGGAGCCATGAGCAGTTCTTC.

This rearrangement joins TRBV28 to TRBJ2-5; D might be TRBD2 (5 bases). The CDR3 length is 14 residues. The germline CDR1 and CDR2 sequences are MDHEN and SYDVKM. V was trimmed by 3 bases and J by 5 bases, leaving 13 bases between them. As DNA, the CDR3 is TGTGCCAGCAGTTTTGTTTCTAGCCGGGAGACCCAGTACTTC. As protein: CASSFVSSRETQYF.

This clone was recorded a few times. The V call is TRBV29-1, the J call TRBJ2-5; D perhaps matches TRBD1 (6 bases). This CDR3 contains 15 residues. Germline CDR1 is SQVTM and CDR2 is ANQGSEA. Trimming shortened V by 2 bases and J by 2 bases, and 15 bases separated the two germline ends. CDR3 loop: CSVETGRGPQETQYF. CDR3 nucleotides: TGCAGCGTTGAAACGGGCAGGGGTCCTCAAGAGACCCAGTACTTC.

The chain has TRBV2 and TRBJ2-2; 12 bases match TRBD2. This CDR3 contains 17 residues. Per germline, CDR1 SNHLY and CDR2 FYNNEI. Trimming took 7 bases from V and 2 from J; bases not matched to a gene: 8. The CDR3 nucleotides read TGTGCCAGCATATCGGTGACTAGCGGGAGCAACACCGGGGAGCTGTTTTTT. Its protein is CASISVTSGSNTGELFF.

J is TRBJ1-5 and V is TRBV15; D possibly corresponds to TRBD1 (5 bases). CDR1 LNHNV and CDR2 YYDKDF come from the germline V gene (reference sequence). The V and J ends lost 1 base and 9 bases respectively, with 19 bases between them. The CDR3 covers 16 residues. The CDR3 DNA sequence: TGTGCCACCAGCAGAGCTCTGGGTCCGGACCAGGGGCCCCAGCATTTT. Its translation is CATSRALGPDQGPQHF.

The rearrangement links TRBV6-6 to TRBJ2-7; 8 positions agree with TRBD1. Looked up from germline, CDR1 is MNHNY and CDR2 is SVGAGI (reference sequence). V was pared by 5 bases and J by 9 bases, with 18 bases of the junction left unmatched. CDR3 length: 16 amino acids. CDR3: CASSTTGDGVITLQYF. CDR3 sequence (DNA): TGTGCCAGCAGTACGACAGGGGATGGGGTAATCACCCTGCAGTACTTC.

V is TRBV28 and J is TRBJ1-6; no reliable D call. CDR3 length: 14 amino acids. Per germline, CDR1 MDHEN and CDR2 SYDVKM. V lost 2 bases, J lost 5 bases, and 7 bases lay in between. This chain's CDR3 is CASSLPRDNSPLHF. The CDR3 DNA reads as TGTGCCAGCAGTTTACCGCGGGATAATTCACCCCTCCACTTT.

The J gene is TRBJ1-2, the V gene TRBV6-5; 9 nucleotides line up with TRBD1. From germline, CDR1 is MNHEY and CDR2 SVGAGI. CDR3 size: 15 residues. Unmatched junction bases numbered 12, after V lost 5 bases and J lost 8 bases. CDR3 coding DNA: TGTGCCAGCAGTCCCTCTGGTGGACAGGGGTGGGGCTACACCTTC. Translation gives CASSPSGGQGWGYTF.

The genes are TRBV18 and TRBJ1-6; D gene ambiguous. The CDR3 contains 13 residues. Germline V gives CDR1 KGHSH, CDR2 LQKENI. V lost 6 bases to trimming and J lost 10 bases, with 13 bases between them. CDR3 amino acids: CASSPRGGSPLHF. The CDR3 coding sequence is TGTGCCAGCTCCCCCCGGGGAGGATCACCCCTCCACTTT.

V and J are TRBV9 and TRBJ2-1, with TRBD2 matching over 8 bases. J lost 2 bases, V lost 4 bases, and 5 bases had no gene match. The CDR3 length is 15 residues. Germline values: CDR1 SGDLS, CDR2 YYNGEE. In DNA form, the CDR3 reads TGTGCCAGCAGCTCCCTAGCGGGTCCCTACAATGAGCAGTTCTTC. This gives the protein CASSSLAGPYNEQFF.

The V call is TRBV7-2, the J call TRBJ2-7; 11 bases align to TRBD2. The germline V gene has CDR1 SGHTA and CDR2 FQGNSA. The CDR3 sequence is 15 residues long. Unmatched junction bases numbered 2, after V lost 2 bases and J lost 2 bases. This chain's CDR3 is CASSLISGRAYEQYF. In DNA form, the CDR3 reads TGTGCCAGCAGCTTAATTAGCGGGAGGGCCTACGAGCAGTACTTC. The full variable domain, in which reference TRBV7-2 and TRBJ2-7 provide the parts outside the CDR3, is GAGVSQSPSNKVTEKGKDVELRCDPISGHTALYWYRQSLGQGLEFLIYFQGNSAPDKSGLPSDRFSAERTGGSVSTLTIQRTQQEDSAVYLCASSLISGRAYEQYFGPGTRLTVT.

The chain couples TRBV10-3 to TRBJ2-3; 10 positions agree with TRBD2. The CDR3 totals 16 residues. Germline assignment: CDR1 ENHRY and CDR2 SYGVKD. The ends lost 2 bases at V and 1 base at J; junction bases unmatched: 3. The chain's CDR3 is CAISEEGTSGTDTQYF. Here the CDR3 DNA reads TGTGCCATCAGTGAGGAGGGGACTAGCGGCACAGATACGCAGTATTTT.

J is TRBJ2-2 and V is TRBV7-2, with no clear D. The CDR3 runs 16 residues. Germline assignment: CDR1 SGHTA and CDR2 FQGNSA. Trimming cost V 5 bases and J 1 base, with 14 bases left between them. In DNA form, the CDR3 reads TGTGCCAGCAGCCCCGTTGGGCAGAGGAACACCGGGGAGCTGTTTTTT. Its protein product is CASSPVGQRNTGELFF.

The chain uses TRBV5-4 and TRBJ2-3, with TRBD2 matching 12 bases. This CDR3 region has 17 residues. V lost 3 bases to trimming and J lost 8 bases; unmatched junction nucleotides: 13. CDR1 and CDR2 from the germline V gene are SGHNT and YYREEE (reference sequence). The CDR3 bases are TGTGCCAGCAGCTCGTCGACTAGCGGGAGCGTTTCTGGTACGCAGTATTTT. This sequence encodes CASSSSTSGSVSGTQYF.

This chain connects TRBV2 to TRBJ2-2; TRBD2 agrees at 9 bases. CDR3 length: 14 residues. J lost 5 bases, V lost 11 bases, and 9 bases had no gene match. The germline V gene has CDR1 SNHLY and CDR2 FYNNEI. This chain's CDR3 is CAGSRSGRTGELFF. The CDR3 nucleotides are TGTGCCGGCTCAAGAAGCGGGAGGACCGGGGAGCTGTTTTTT. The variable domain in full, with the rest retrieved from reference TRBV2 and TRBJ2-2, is EPEVTQTPSHQVTQMGQEVILRCVPISNHLYFYWYRQILGQKVEFLVSFYNNEISEKSEIFDDQFSVERPDGSNFTLKIRSTKLEDSAMYFCAGSRSGRTGELFFGEGSRLTVL.

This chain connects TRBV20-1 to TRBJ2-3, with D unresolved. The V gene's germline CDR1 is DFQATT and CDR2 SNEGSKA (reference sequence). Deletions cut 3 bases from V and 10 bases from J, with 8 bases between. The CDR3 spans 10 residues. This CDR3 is CSASGLAQYF. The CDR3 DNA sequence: TGCAGTGCTAGCGGTCTGGCGCAGTATTTT.

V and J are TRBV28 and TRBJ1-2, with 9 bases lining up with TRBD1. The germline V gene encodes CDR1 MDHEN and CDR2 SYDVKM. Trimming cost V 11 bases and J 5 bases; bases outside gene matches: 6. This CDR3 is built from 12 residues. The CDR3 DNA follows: TGTGCCGGGGGACAGGGACGATATGGCTACACCTTC. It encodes CAGGQGRYGYTF.

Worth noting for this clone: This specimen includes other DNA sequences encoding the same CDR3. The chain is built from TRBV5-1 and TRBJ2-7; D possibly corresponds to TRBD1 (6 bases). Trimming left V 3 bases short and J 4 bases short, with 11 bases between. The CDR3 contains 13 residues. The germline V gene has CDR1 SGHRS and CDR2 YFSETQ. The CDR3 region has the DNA TGCGCCAGCAGCTCGGGACAAGGATACGAGCAGTACTTC. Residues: CASSSGQGYEQYF.

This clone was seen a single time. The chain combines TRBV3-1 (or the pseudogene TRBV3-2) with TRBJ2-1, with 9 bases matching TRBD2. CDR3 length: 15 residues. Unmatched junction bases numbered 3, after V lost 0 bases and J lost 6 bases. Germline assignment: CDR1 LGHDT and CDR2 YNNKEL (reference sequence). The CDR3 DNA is TGTGCCAGCAGCCAAGACGGACTAGCGAGCAATGAGCAGTTCTTC. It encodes CASSQDGLASNEQFF.